The 11 T cell receptor beta chains below come from one sample, sequenced in a study of blood T cell repertoires in COVID-19. Only in-frame clones appear in the TCRdb table, and some are missing; sequencing was by immunoSEQ multiplex PCR. Among fewer than 300,000 clones listed, roughly 85% were seen once. The sequenced sample consisted of PBMCs or T cells enriched from blood (not recorded which). These receptors were taken from a woman in her 30s who had recovered from COVID-19.

V and J are TRBV14 and TRBJ2-7; D perhaps matches TRBD2 (5 bases). Trimming left V 0 bases short and J 2 bases short, with 11 bases between. Germline lookup yields CDR1 SGHDN and CDR2 FVKESK. The CDR3 is 15 amino acids. This CDR3 reads CASSQELGLTYEQYF. CDR3 sequence (DNA): TGTGCCAGCAGCCAAGAACTCGGACTTACCTACGAGCAGTACTTC. The full variable domain, its missing parts supplied by reference TRBV14 and TRBJ2-7, is EAGVTQFPSHSVIEKGQTVTLRCDPISGHDNLYWYRRVMGKEIKFLLHFVKESKQDESGMPNNRFLAERTGGTYSTLKVQPAELEDSGVYFCASSQELGLTYEQYFGPGTRLTVT.

The rearrangement uses TRBV7-9 and TRBJ2-1, with 8 bases aligning to TRBD1. The CDR3 runs 15 residues. Per the germline V gene, CDR1 is SEHNR and CDR2 is FQNEAQ (reference sequence). J lost 4 bases, V lost 5 bases, and 7 bases had no gene match. CDR3 amino acids: CASSHPGQAYNEQFF. The CDR3 nucleotides read TGTGCCAGCAGCCACCCGGGACAGGCTTACAATGAGCAGTTCTTC.

CDR3 protein: CASSIDQVNTDTQYF. The CDR3 DNA follows: TGTGCCAGTAGTATCGACCAGGTGAATACAGATACGCAGTATTTT. J is TRBJ2-3 and V is TRBV19; D not certain. Germline V gene lookup returns CDR1 LNHDA and CDR2 SQIVND (reference sequence). V lost 3 bases to trimming and J lost 3 bases, with 13 bases between them. The CDR3 loop spans 15 amino acids.

Only one count was recorded for this clone. CDR3 sequence: CASSWSGFAQPQHF. CDR3 nucleotide sequence: TGTGCCAGCAGTTGGTCAGGGTTTGCTCAGCCCCAGCATTTT. The chain combines TRBV27 with TRBJ1-5, with TRBD1 as a possible D gene (5 bases). Germline CDR1 reads MNHEY; CDR2 reads SMNVEV (reference sequence). V was clipped by 4 bases and J by 6 bases, with 13 bases between them. The CDR3 runs to 14 residues.

This chain uses TRBV7-6 with TRBJ1-5; D is unclear. V was shortened by 5 bases and J by 1 base, with 27 bases between the two germline ends. This CDR3 is 20 amino acids long. Looked up from germline, CDR1 is SGHVS and CDR2 is FNYEAQ. This chain's CDR3 is CASSVYPSTVFIVSNQPQHF. The CDR3 DNA is TGTGCCAGCAGCGTTTACCCCAGCACAGTGTTTATCGTAAGCAATCAGCCCCAGCATTTT.

The chain employs TRBV19 and TRBJ2-5, with 12 bases identical to TRBD2. Germline CDR1 is LNHDA and CDR2 is SQIVND (reference sequence). The CDR3 is 17 residues long. Losses at the gene ends were 4 bases for V and 5 bases for J; bases not matched to a gene: 11. The CDR3 loop is CASSRPRTSGVGETQYF. The CDR3 DNA follows: TGTGCCAGTAGTAGACCCCGGACTAGCGGGGTAGGGGAGACCCAGTACTTC. Filled out from reference TRBV19 and TRBJ2-5, the complete variable domain reads DGGITQSPKYLFRKEGQNVTLSCEQNLNHDAMYWYRQDPGQGLRLIYYSQIVNDFQKGDIAEGYSVSREKKESFPLTVTSAQKNPTAFYLCASSRPRTSGVGETQYFGPGTRLLVL.

The chain employs TRBV10-2 and TRBJ1-1, with TRBD1 matching 7 bases. The CDR3 extends over 13 amino acids. Looked up from germline, CDR1 is WSHSY and CDR2 is SAAADI. The J segment lost 6 bases and the V segment lost 6 bases, leaving 7 bases of the junction unmatched. CDR3 protein: CASSRGKSAEAFF. DNA of the CDR3: TGCGCCAGCAGCAGGGGGAAGTCGGCTGAAGCTTTCTTT.

The rearrangement links TRBV19 to TRBJ1-5; D unresolved. Germline V CDR1 and CDR2: LNHDA, SQIVND (reference sequence). V was cut by 3 bases and J by 1 base, with 13 bases left in between. The CDR3 consists of 16 residues. This chain's CDR3 is CASSIGGSGSNQPQHF. The CDR3 DNA follows: TGTGCCAGTAGTATCGGCGGATCGGGGAGCAATCAGCCCCAGCATTTT.

A remark on this clone: Other DNA sequences in the same sample also yield this CDR3. The V call is TRBV3-1 (or the pseudogene TRBV3-2), the J call TRBJ2-2; the D is unclear. In germline, CDR1 is LGHDT, CDR2 YNNKEL (reference sequence). The V end was cut by 1 base, the J end by 4 bases, with 7 bases between. CDR3 length: 14 amino acids. The CDR3 here is CASSQVSGTGELFF. The CDR3 nucleotides read TGTGCCAGCAGCCAAGTCTCCGGCACCGGGGAGCTGTTTTTT.

The chain has TRBV12-2 and TRBJ2-1; the table's D call, TRBD2, has no DNA check behind it. TRBV12-2 is given as a pseudogene. CDR3 length: 17 residues. This CDR3 is CASRLRASGRLINEQFF. Written as DNA, the CDR3 is TGTGCAAGTCGCCTAAGGGCTAGCGGGAGATTGATAAATGAGCAGTTCTTC.

The chain recombines TRBV11-3 with TRBJ2-3; D remains ambiguous. This CDR3 has 13 amino acids. Trimming cost V 0 bases and J 4 bases, with 5 bases left between them. CDR1 and CDR2 (germline): SGHNT, YENEEA. CDR3 DNA: TGTGCCAGCAGCTTAGAGTCGGCAGATACGCAGTATTTT. Translating it yields CASSLESADTQYF. The entire variable domain, with the rest obtained from reference TRBV11-3 and TRBJ2-3, is as follows: EAGVVQSPRYKIIEKKQPVAFWCNPISGHNTLYWYLQNLGQGPELLIRYENEEAVDDSQLPKDRFSAERLKGVDSTLKIQPAELGDSAVYLCASSLESADTQYFGPGTRLTVL.